The source of this T cell receptor (beta chain) is a study of regulatory T cells in long-lasting Graves disease. The TCR beta library used iRepertoire HTBI primers with Arm-PCR amplification of CDR3. TCRdb fed the multiplex PCR reads into MiXCR, producing one record per CDR3 protein. The profile shows over 300,000 distinct CDR3 sequences, roughly a fifth of them singletons. The CDR3 is 17 amino acids. The ends were cut back, 0 bases at V and 2 bases at J, with 14 bases in the middle. Per germline, CDR1 LGHNA and CDR2 YNFKEQ. Study-wide findings and caveats: Persistent cases favored TRBV28, TRBJ1-2 and TRBJ2-5. Persistent Graves' patients showed less TCR diversity than newly diagnosed ones.

The time point: persistent/refractory GD, antithyroid drugs over 5 years with positive TRAb. PBMC RNA served as the TCR library source. This clonotype was detected only a few times. Antigen: not known. The clonotype originates from a female donor with Graves disease. The chain uses TRBV4-2 and TRBJ2-4, with TRBD2 as a possible D gene (6 bases). Sequencing used peripheral blood mononuclear cells (PBMCs), obtained when the disease was refractory, from a patient treated with antithyroid drugs. For the CDR3, the DNA is TGTGCCAGCAGCCAAGACAGTGGTGCGGGAACCAAAAACATTCAGTACTTC. It yields the protein CASSQDSGAGTKNIQYF.